The entry that follows covers one T cell receptor (beta chain) sequence. This clone's antigen is unknown. Base qualities are not recorded, but no much larger clone differs from it by a single base. This sample is drawn from a study of T cell responses to AZD1222 COVID-19 vaccine (TCRdb year 2021). Looking at the study overall: Because spike-specific TCR depth and breadth did not differ between the two schedules, AZD1222 recipients who got a second dose at roughly 4 weeks were pooled with those who got a second dose at roughly 12 weeks. Enrollment into the trials was organized by age into subgroups of 18-55, 56-69 and 70-plus years, and those subgroups contained roughly 140, 27 and 60 TCR-sequenced participants, respectively. TCR sequencing covered 230 to 250 trial participants: 200 to 210 given two doses of AZD1222 and some 25 given two doses of MenACWY control vaccine.

The germline V gene (reference sequence) supplies CDR1 SGHNT and CDR2 YYREEE. The CDR3 covers 14 residues, taking in both the cysteine and the phenylalanine. The read is trimmed to its CDR3 DNA, 42 bases read in frame from base 1. Trimming at the junction amounts to 4 bases on V and 7 bases on J, and the germline ends lie 18 bases apart. The sample's time point label, in plain terms: baseline before first vaccination. Vaccinee samples were obtained from the UK trials COV001 and COV002, which included a single-blind randomized controlled phase 2/3 trial of AZD1222 (ChAdOx1 nCoV-19) in healthy adults. For TCRbeta chain sequencing, PBMC samples were collected from trial participants at day 0 and at day 28 after the second dose. Study-wide findings and limitations: Because no day 14 peak-response samples were available, repertoires were characterized only after the peak T cell response. CD4 TCRs associated with the vaccine covered the entire spike protein, and the dominant responses were in regions 160-218 and 743-854. Conclusions about previously exposed vaccinees are limited because only a handful of AZD1222 recipients were SARS-CoV-2 seropositive at baseline. Nearly half of unique spike-specific TCRs reportedly recognized epitopes outside regions mutated in the B.1.351 and B.1.1.7 variants. The 56-69-year group was small, and its depth increase did not reach significance, likely because of low power. After two AZD1222 doses, both the breadth and the depth of spike-specific TCRs were significantly higher than at day 0 and than in MenACWY recipients. Participants were mostly white British and included more females than males, and it was suggested by the authors that clonal diversity may have been underestimated.

The CDR3 regions of human TCRbeta chains were subjected to immunosequencing. Per the authors' processing: TCRs in the repertoires were matched against a reference library of SARS-CoV-2-specific TCRs that had been generated with the MIRA antigen-specificity platform. Breadth meant the fraction of unique TCRs that were SARS-CoV-2-associated, whereas depth meant the fraction of total T cells that were SARS-CoV-2-associated. Using the MIRA data, each spike-specific TCR was assigned both to the spike region to which the TCR was reactive and to a CD4 or CD8 class. Log10-transformed breadth and depth values were compared by one-way ANOVA with Sidak's multiple comparisons tests. TCRdb retrieved this table from immuneACCESS and kept in-frame rearrangements only. Not all clones are present; in checked studies, unresolved V genes account for under half, and no reason is known for the remainder. The D gene and trimming were derived from the DNA, and the V and J assignments and clone size from that table. The sample table lists 150,000 or so clones, just over 90% of them with a count of one. The ten largest account for under 2% of the sample.

The chain is made from TRBV5-4 and TRBJ2-7; the D region may be TRBD1 or TRBD2, each matching 6 bases equally. The specimen was peripheral blood, collected on day 0 of AZD1222 vaccination. The sequence came from an adult in good health. Here the CDR3 is given as CASSTGGTRREQYF. The DNA sequence is as follows: TGTGCCAGCAGCACCGGAGGGACACGTAGGGAGCAGTACTTC.